The 30 T cell receptor beta chains in this list originate from one sample, sequenced in a study of breast tumors, draining lymph nodes, adjacent tissues. MiXCR was run by TCRdb on the multiplex PCR reads, yielding one entry per CDR3 protein. The profile shows under 150,000 distinct CDR3 sequences, 15% to 20% of them singletons. The lymph nodes were axillary draining lymph nodes from breast cancer patients. Material: axillary lymph node tissue. The receptors derive from a female donor with breast cancer. Some clones in this sample may be carry-over from other donors' samples.

In this sample, this clonotype turned up many times. The chain is built from TRBV6-1 and TRBJ2-1; no clear D gene. Per germline, CDR1 MNHNS and CDR2 SASEGT. The CDR3 length is 13 residues. V was cut by 4 bases and J by 4 bases, with 8 bases left in between. Written as DNA, the CDR3 is TGTGCCAGCAGTGCAGCGTATTACAATGAGCAGTTCTTC. Its protein is CASSAAYYNEQFF.

This clonotype was seen repeatedly, ten times or more. The chain recombines TRBV5-1 with TRBJ2-3; possibly TRBD2 for D (6 bases). This CDR3 region has 14 residues. V was shortened by 6 bases and J by 0 bases, with 11 bases between the two germline ends. Per the germline V gene, CDR1 is SGHRS and CDR2 is YFSETQ. The CDR3 DNA reads as TGCGCCAGCAATAGCGGAATTAGCACAGATACGCAGTATTTT. It yields the protein CASNSGISTDTQYF. Full variable domain (missing parts from reference TRBV5-1 and TRBJ2-3): KAGVTQTPRYLIKTRGQQVTLSCSPISGHRSVSWYQQTPGQGLQFLFEYFSETQRNKGNFPGRFSGRQFSNSRSEMNVSTLELGDSALYLCASNSGISTDTQYFGPGTRLTVL.

In this sample, this clonotype turned up many times. The chain combines TRBV3-1 with TRBJ2-5; 9 bases are shared with TRBD2. Germline V CDR1 and CDR2: LGHDT, YNNKEL (reference sequence). This CDR3 has 14 amino acids. J gave up 7 bases and V 4 bases, and 7 bases lay outside the gene matches. The CDR3 nucleotides are TGTGCCAGCAGCCCGACTAGCGGCCCATCGACCCAGTACTTC. Protein: CASSPTSGPSTQYF.

This clonotype was picked up many times. The chain couples TRBV5-1 to TRBJ1-5; 8 bases map to TRBD1. V shed 4 bases and J 1 base; nucleotides not matched to a gene: 1. CDR3 size: 14 residues. Germline CDR1 reads SGHRS; CDR2 reads YFSETQ. CDR3 loop: CASSTGGSNQPQHF. CDR3 DNA sequence: TGCGCCAGCAGCACAGGGGGAAGCAATCAGCCCCAGCATTTT.

This clonotype has at least ten counts. The rearrangement joins TRBV5-1 to TRBJ2-5; D is uncertain. The CDR3 is 14 residues long. Trimming stripped 1 base from V and 2 bases from J, with 9 bases between. Per germline, CDR1 SGHRS and CDR2 YFSETQ. The chain's CDR3 is CASSLSEIQETQYF. The CDR3 DNA follows: TGCGCCAGCAGCTTGTCCGAGATACAAGAGACCCAGTACTTC. Complete variable domain (other parts from reference TRBV5-1 and TRBJ2-5): KAGVTQTPRYLIKTRGQQVTLSCSPISGHRSVSWYQQTPGQGLQFLFEYFSETQRNKGNFPGRFSGRQFSNSRSEMNVSTLELGDSALYLCASSLSEIQETQYFGPGTRLLVL.

This clonotype was observed many times. V usage is TRBV7-3 and J usage is TRBJ2-1; 9 nucleotides agree with TRBD2. Per germline, CDR1 SGHTA and CDR2 FQGTGA. There are 15 residues in the CDR3. Germline trimming cut 2 bases from V and 3 bases from J; bases unmatched to any gene: 2. The CDR3 DNA follows: TGTGCCAGCAGCTTATCTAGCGGGGTCTACAATGAGCAGTTCTTC. It yields the protein CASSLSSGVYNEQFF.

This clonotype has just a few counts. V is TRBV20-1 and J is TRBJ1-4, with D possibly matching TRBD1 (6 bases). The V end was cut by 1 base, the J end by 8 bases, with 17 bases between. The germline V gene encodes CDR1 DFQATT and CDR2 SNEGSKA (reference sequence). The CDR3 totals 15 residues. The CDR3 DNA follows: TGCAGTGCTAGAGGAGAGGGCACGCAGGGGGAAAAACTGTTTTTT. Protein: CSARGEGTQGEKLFF.

The chain couples TRBV5-1 to TRBJ2-3; no clear D gene. V lost 0 bases and J 5 bases, leaving 10 bases between the germline ends. CDR3 length: 14 residues. CDR1 is SGHRS and CDR2 is YFSETQ in the germline V gene. The CDR3, as DNA: TGCGCCAGCAGCTTGGAGACCCTAGTAGATACGCAGTATTTT. This sequence encodes CASSLETLVDTQYF.

This clonotype was found many times. The chain uses TRBV7-9 and TRBJ2-5, with TRBD2 matching 8 bases. The CDR3 has 16 amino acids. Trimming took 2 bases from V and 0 from J; bases not matched to a gene: 5. CDR1 is SEHNR, CDR2 FQNEAQ, per germline (reference sequence). CDR3 sequence: CASSLRVAGNQETQYF. DNA for the CDR3: TGTGCCAGCAGCTTAAGGGTAGCGGGGAACCAAGAGACCCAGTACTTC. The complete variable domain, with remaining parts taken from reference TRBV7-9 and TRBJ2-5, reads DTGVSQNPRHKITKRGQNVTFRCDPISEHNRLYWYRQTLGQGPEFLTYFQNEAQLEKSRLLSDRFSAERPKGSFSTLEIQRTEQGDSAMYLCASSLRVAGNQETQYFGPGTRLLVL.

In the case of this clonotype: Being one base from a much bigger clone, this may be a read error. V usage is TRBV12-3 or TRBV12-4 and J usage is TRBJ2-1, with D possibly called TRBD1 or TRBD2 (5 bases each). The CDR3 covers 13 residues. V lost 3 bases to trimming and J lost 11 bases, with 14 bases between them. This chain's CDR3 is CASSFGGFDKQFF. The CDR3 DNA reads as TGTGCCAGCAGTTTTGGGGGATTCGATAAGCAGTTCTTC.

This clonotype has only one observation. Being one base from a much bigger clone, this may be a read error. V and J are TRBV5-6 and TRBJ2-5; D is possibly TRBD1 (6 bases). The CDR3 contains 15 residues. From germline, CDR1 is SGHDT and CDR2 YYEEEE. CDR3 residues: CASLATGQNQEAQYF. In DNA, the CDR3 is TGTGCCAGCTTAGCCACCGGACAGAATCAAGAGGCCCAGTACTTC.

There are a few counts of this clonotype. The chain links TRBV27 to TRBJ1-5; 7 positions agree with TRBD1. This CDR3 is 16 amino acids long. Germline CDR1 MNHEY, CDR2 SMNVEV (reference sequence). Germline trimming cut 5 bases from V and 4 bases from J; bases unmatched to any gene: 11. CDR3 sequence: CASSPQATGRNQPQHF. The CDR3, as DNA: TGTGCCAGCAGTCCCCAAGCGACAGGGAGAAATCAGCCCCAGCATTTT.

To note about this clonotype: This may be a read error: a much more frequent sequence differs by one nucleotide. The V call is TRBV6-5, the J call TRBJ1-2, with 9 bases lining up with TRBD1. This CDR3 contains 13 residues. Germline loops: CDR1 MNHEY, CDR2 SVGAGI. Trimming removed 6 bases from V and 7 bases from J; junction bases left unmatched: 6. The CDR3 spells CASRKQGAAGYTF. CDR3 nucleotide sequence: TGTGCCAGCAGAAAACAGGGGGCGGCTGGCTACACCTTC.

In its sample, this clonotype was seen many times. This chain uses TRBV6-5 with TRBJ2-7; no clear D gene. The germline V gene encodes CDR1 MNHEY and CDR2 SVGAGI. CDR3 length equals 16 residues. V lost 2 bases and J 0 bases, leaving 14 bases between the germline ends. The CDR3 reads CASSYPRTVGSYEQYF. The CDR3 nucleotides read TGTGCCAGCAGTTACCCTCGGACGGTTGGCTCCTACGAGCAGTACTTC.

Comments on this clonotype: A junction boundary mismatches the germline segment, possibly from a read error. The V gene is TRBV14, the J gene TRBJ1-1; TRBD1 aligns across 7 bases. The CDR3 totals 17 residues. Germline CDR1 is SGHDN and CDR2 is FVKESK. The CDR3 reads CASSQDRPGGLKTEAFF. CDR3 in DNA: TGTGCCAGCAGCCAAGATCGGCCAGGGGGACTGAAAACTGAAGCTTTCTTT.

With respect to this clonotype: Since the CDR3 does not end with the conserved phenylalanine or tryptophan, this likely comes from a read error. The rearrangement joins TRBV3-1 to TRBJ1-1; tentatively, D is TRBD1 (5 bases). The CDR3 is 16 amino acids. Germline loops: CDR1 LGHDT, CDR2 YNNKEL (reference sequence). Trimming took 4 bases from V and 0 from J, leaving 15 bases between them. CDR3 DNA: TGTGCCAGCAGCCCACCGAGAAGGGGTCTGAACACTGAAGCTTTCCTT. Protein sequence: CASSPPRRGLNTEAFL.

This clonotype was seen ten or more times. The gene calls are TRBV5-1 and TRBJ2-3; 10 nucleotides align to TRBD2. Germline V CDR1 and CDR2: SGHRS, YFSETQ. This CDR3 is 20 amino acids long. After removal of 4 bases from V and 1 base from J, the junction contained 18 bases not matched to a gene. The CDR3 reads CASSRVLSGRARFRTDTQYF. CDR3 sequence (DNA): TGCGCCAGCAGCCGGGTTTTGAGCGGGAGGGCCAGATTTCGCACAGATACGCAGTATTTT.

As concerns this clonotype: This may arise from a read error, as a much more abundant clone is one base away. The V and J genes are TRBV4-1 and TRBJ2-5; the D gene is possibly TRBD1 (6 bases). Trimming took off 2 bases at V and 9 bases at J, with 16 bases between the two ends. The germline CDR1 and CDR2 sequences are MGHRA and YSYEKL. This CDR3 is built from 14 residues. The CDR3 coding sequence is TGCGCCAGCAGCCAAACAGGGCTGGGGAAGGCCCAGTACTTC. It is translated as CASSQTGLGKAQYF.

In regard to this clonotype: This may be a read error, as it is one base from a much larger clone. The chain links TRBV11-2 to TRBJ2-1; D uncertain. The CDR3 loop spans 14 amino acids. V was clipped by 0 bases and J by 10 bases, with 13 bases between them. The germline CDR1 and CDR2 sequences are SGHAT and FQNNGV. In nucleotides, the CDR3 is TGTGCCAGCAGCTTAGATAACTCCACCAAAGAGCAGTTCTTC. It yields the protein CASSLDNSTKEQFF.

This clonotype was found many times. The chain employs TRBV18 and TRBJ2-7, with D possibly matching TRBD1 (7 bases). Trimming left V 1 base short and J 5 bases short, with 15 bases between. CDR3 length: 15 residues. In germline, CDR1 is KGHSH, CDR2 LQKENI. For the CDR3, the DNA is TGTGCCAGCTCACCACGTCATCAGGGGGGCGACGAGCAGTACTTC. Its translation: CASSPRHQGGDEQYF.

Comment on this clonotype: At one of its ends the junction is not consistent with the germline gene, which may arise from a read error. This chain connects TRBV5-1 to TRBJ2-2; 9 positions match TRBD1. Germline CDR1 SGHRS, CDR2 YFSETQ. The CDR3 has 15 residues. CDR3 region: CASGDPGQGNGELLF. The CDR3 nucleotides read TGCGCCAGCGGAGACCCGGGACAGGGTAACGGGGAGCTGCTTTTT.

With respect to this clonotype: A read error may account for a junction end that differs from germline. The V call is TRBV28, the J call TRBJ1-3; tentatively, D is TRBD1 (5 bases). This CDR3 has 16 residues. The germline gives CDR1 MDHEN, CDR2 SYDVKM. The CDR3 protein is CASSKGPASSGNTIHF. DNA of the CDR3: TGTGCCAGCAGCAAGGGACCGGCAAGCTCTGGAAACACCATACATTTT.

This clonotype was seen ten or more times. The chain employs TRBV24-1 and TRBJ2-6, with a tentative D call TRBD1 (6 bases). V lost 4 bases and J lost 4, with 13 bases in between. Looked up from germline, CDR1 is KGHDR and CDR2 is SFDVKD. The CDR3 extends over 16 amino acids. The CDR3 loop reads CATSDRQGNGANVLTF. The DNA for the CDR3 is TGTGCCACCAGTGACCGTCAGGGGAACGGGGCCAACGTCCTGACTTTC.

This clonotype has ten or more counts. This chain joins TRBV30 and TRBJ2-5; D not certain. CDR1 and CDR2 from the germline V gene are GTSNPN and SVGIG (reference sequence). The CDR3 extends over 14 amino acids. The germline V and J ends were trimmed by 2 bases and 4 bases, with 14 bases remaining between them. This CDR3 is CAWSLGGTGETQYF. The CDR3 nucleotides read TGTGCCTGGAGTCTAGGTGGAACTGGAGAGACCCAGTACTTC.

At least ten counts were recorded for this clonotype. The chain couples TRBV7-6 to TRBJ2-5; D is ambiguous. The V end was cut by 1 base, the J end by 4 bases, with 16 bases between. CDR1 and CDR2 from the germline V gene are SGHVS and FNYEAQ. The CDR3 contains 16 residues. CDR3 sequence (DNA): TGTGCCAGCAGCTTAGTTGGCGGCCCATCGGGAGAGACCCAGTACTTC. It is translated as CASSLVGGPSGETQYF.

This clonotype was observed at least ten times. The chain is built from TRBV6-5 and TRBJ2-5, with D hard to call. In germline, CDR1 is MNHEY, CDR2 SVGAGI. This CDR3 is 14 amino acids long. The germline V and J ends were trimmed by 0 bases and 4 bases, with 9 bases remaining between them. DNA of the CDR3: TGTGCCAGCAGTTACTCGATCCCGGGAGAGACCCAGTACTTC. Amino acid sequence: CASSYSIPGETQYF.

Remarks on this clonotype: This may stem from a read error, because a much larger clone lies one nucleotide away. In DNA form, the CDR3 reads TGTGCCAGTAGTCTAGTTCCCTCCCAGCGCCAGCATTTT. Amino acid sequence: CASSLVPSQRQHF. The V and J genes are TRBV19 and TRBJ1-5; no definite D call. CDR3 length: 13 amino acids. The germline V gene has CDR1 LNHDA and CDR2 SQIVND (reference sequence).

This clonotype showed up many times. The gene calls are TRBV2 and TRBJ2-5, with 8 nucleotides matching TRBD2. The CDR3 consists of 14 residues. CDR1 is SNHLY and CDR2 is FYNNEI in the germline V gene. The CDR3 DNA is TGTGCGAGTGGATGGGCGGGAGGTCAAGAGACCCAGTACTTC. It specifies CASGWAGGQETQYF.

This clonotype occurred many times. The chain employs TRBV7-9 and TRBJ2-7, with unresolved D. V lost 1 base to trimming and J lost 0 bases, with 16 bases between them. Germline V gene lookup returns CDR1 SEHNR and CDR2 FQNEAQ (reference sequence). The CDR3 has 17 amino acids. CDR3 DNA sequence: TGTGCCAGCAGCTTAGGGGTGCAGGAGACGTTCTCCTACGAGCAGTACTTC. Translation: CASSLGVQETFSYEQYF.

V is TRBV14 and J is TRBJ2-5; the match to TRBD1 covers 7 bases. The CDR3 loop spans 15 amino acids. V lost 1 base and J lost 4; bases outside the gene matches: 6. CDR1 is SGHDN, CDR2 FVKESK, per germline. The CDR3 loop is CASSQGDSRGETQYF. CDR3 bases: TGTGCCAGCAGCCAAGGGGACAGTCGGGGAGAGACCCAGTACTTC.